This T cell receptor (beta chain) was sequenced in a study of CD8+ T cells in alopecia areata. Extracted RNA was reverse transcribed into cDNA, the sequencing template. The data were produced by immunoSEQ multiplex PCR, yet TCRdb's version contains in-frame clones alone and is incomplete. The table has 200,000 to 250,000 clones, approximately 60% seen once. From germline, CDR1 is MNHEY and CDR2 SMNVEV (reference sequence). V shed 3 bases and J shed 3 bases, with 12 bases lying between them. The CDR3 is 14 residues long. The chain combines TRBV27 with TRBJ2-7; D call uncertain. The sample consisted of CD8+ T cells sorted from blood. The source of this sequence is a human donor in good health. The CDR3 loop is CASSFTPSDYEQYF. CDR3 bases: TGTGCCAGCAGTTTTACCCCCTCGGACTACGAGCAGTACTTC.